These 28 T cell receptor beta chains originate from one sample sequenced in a study of siplizumab effects on memory and regulatory T cells. The method was immunoSEQ multiplex PCR; TCRdb's version includes in-frame clones alone and lacks a portion of them. The table shows some 97,000 clones, with 85% to 95% occurring only once. Sequencing was carried out using non-Treg CD4+ T cells sorted from blood. Receptor source: a human donor in good health.

This chain joins TRBV9 and TRBJ2-1; tentatively, D is TRBD2 (6 bases). This CDR3 contains 16 residues. CDR1 is SGDLS, CDR2 YYNGEE, per germline. Trimming took 0 bases from V and 3 from J, leaving 13 bases between them. The CDR3: CASSVGVGTRYNEQFF. The CDR3 bases are TGTGCCAGCAGCGTAGGGGTAGGGACTCGCTACAATGAGCAGTTCTTC. The variable domain in full, with the rest retrieved from reference TRBV9 and TRBJ2-1, is DSGVTQTPKHLITATGQRVTLRCSPRSGDLSVYWYQQSLDQGLQFLIQYYNGEERAKGNILERFSAQQFPDLHSELNLSSLELGDSALYFCASSVGVGTRYNEQFFGPGTRLTVL.

This chain joins TRBV4-1 and TRBJ2-7, with TRBD2 identical over 7 bases. Trimming cost V 0 bases and J 6 bases; bases outside gene matches: 11. CDR1 MGHRA and CDR2 YSYEKL come from the germline V gene. The CDR3 covers 16 residues. CDR3 sequence (DNA): TGCGCCAGCAGCCAAGATGGGAGGACTAGAGCGCGCGAGCAGTACTTC. It encodes CASSQDGRTRAREQYF.

In the case of this clone: The sample has other DNA sequences that encode this CDR3 too. The rearrangement uses TRBV19 and TRBJ1-2; weak D call: TRBD1 (5 bases). V dropped 8 bases and J dropped 4 bases, with 11 bases sitting between them. The length of the CDR3 is 12 residues. Germline V gene data show CDR1 as LNHDA and CDR2 as SQIVND (reference sequence). For the CDR3, the DNA is TGTGCCAGTTCCCGGCAGGGCTATGGCTACACCTTC. Translation: CASSRQGYGYTF.

The chain recombines TRBV4-1 with TRBJ2-1; tentatively, D is TRBD2 (5 bases). Germline-derived CDR1 and CDR2 are MGHRA and YSYEKL. Trimming cost V 0 bases and J 5 bases, with 17 bases left between them. This CDR3 spans 17 amino acids. The CDR3 region is CASSQDLAGRRDNEQFF. In DNA, the CDR3 is TGCGCCAGCAGCCAAGATCTTGCAGGCCGGCGGGACAATGAGCAGTTCTTC.

The chain has TRBV6-6 and TRBJ2-3; 8 bases fit TRBD1. V lost 6 bases, J lost 4 bases, and 12 bases stayed unmatched. There are 16 residues in the CDR3. The germline V gene has CDR1 MNHNY and CDR2 SVGAGI (reference sequence). DNA for the CDR3: TGTGCCAGCAGACTCTTACGGACAGGGAGCGCAGATACGCAGTATTTT. This encodes CASRLLRTGSADTQYF.

The rearrangement uses TRBV5-6 and TRBJ2-1; 13 bases match TRBD2. The CDR3 contains 19 residues. In germline, CDR1 is SGHDT, CDR2 YYEEEE. J gave up 1 base and V 4 bases, and 11 bases lay outside the gene matches. CDR3 coding DNA: TGTGCCAGCAGCGCGTCACCCCTGACTAGCGGGAGGTCCTACAATGAGCAGTTCTTC. As protein: CASSASPLTSGRSYNEQFF.

The chain carries TRBV19 and TRBJ1-5; D remains ambiguous. CDR3 length equals 15 residues. Per germline, CDR1 LNHDA and CDR2 SQIVND (reference sequence). V lost 3 bases to trimming and J lost 6 bases, with 15 bases between them. This CDR3 reads CASSIFVLGSQPQHF. The CDR3 nucleotides are TGTGCCAGTAGTATCTTCGTCTTGGGGAGTCAGCCCCAGCATTTT.

The CDR3 DNA is TGCGCCAGCAGTGAGTCCGGCGGGGGGAGGGGGGAGCAGTACTTC. Its translation is CASSESGGGRGEQYF. V gene TRBV10-2 combines with J gene TRBJ2-7; 8 bases are shared with TRBD2. CDR1 and CDR2 from the germline V gene are WSHSY and SAAADI. Trimming removed 0 bases from V and 7 bases from J; junction bases left unmatched: 8. The CDR3 has 15 amino acids.

The chain couples TRBV13 to TRBJ2-5; D unresolved. Trimming took off 2 bases at V and 2 bases at J, with 15 bases between the two ends. The CDR3 contains 16 residues. In germline, CDR1 is PRHDT, CDR2 FYEKMQ (reference sequence). The CDR3 here is CASSLRRTLGQETQYF. CDR3 in DNA: TGTGCCAGCAGCTTACGCAGGACGCTTGGGCAAGAGACCCAGTACTTC. The variable domain in full, completed from reference TRBV13 and TRBJ2-5, reads AAGVIQSPRHLIKEKRETATLKCYPIPRHDTVYWYQQGPGQDPQFLISFYEKMQSDKGSIPDRFSAQQFSDYHSELNMSSLELGDSALYFCASSLRRTLGQETQYFGPGTRLLVL.

The rearrangement links TRBV10-3 to TRBJ1-5; no clear D. This CDR3 comprises 14 residues. Germline V gene data show CDR1 as ENHRY and CDR2 as SYGVKD. V was pared by 0 bases and J by 7 bases, with 10 bases between. CDR3 residues: CAISESEGRQPQHF. The CDR3 nucleotides read TGTGCCATCAGTGAGTCTGAGGGAAGGCAGCCCCAGCATTTT.

This sequence joins TRBV6-5 and TRBJ2-2, with 9 bases identical to TRBD2. The junction had 2 bases not matched to a gene; V was cut back by 2 bases and J by 4 bases. This CDR3 is 15 amino acids long. Germline V gives CDR1 MNHEY, CDR2 SVGAGI. The CDR3 reads CASSYRREGTGELFF. In nucleotides, the CDR3 is TGTGCCAGCAGTTACCGGCGGGAGGGCACCGGGGAGCTGTTTTTT.

The chain recombines TRBV5-4 with TRBJ1-3; TRBD1 is a possible D gene (5 bases). CDR1 is SGHNT and CDR2 is YYREEE in the germline V gene (reference sequence). Trimming removed 2 bases from V and 0 bases from J, with 6 bases in between. The length of the CDR3 is 14 residues. The CDR3 protein is CASSLGASGNTIYF. Written as DNA, the CDR3 is TGTGCCAGCAGCTTAGGGGCCTCTGGAAACACCATATATTTT.

V gene TRBV2 combines with J gene TRBJ2-2, with 9 bases aligning to TRBD1. The CDR3 sequence is 17 residues long. V shed 6 bases, J shed 2 bases, and the junction held 10 bases outside the gene matches. Germline CDR1 reads SNHLY; CDR2 reads FYNNEI. The CDR3 protein is CASRLFGQGHNTGELFF. For the CDR3, the DNA is TGTGCCAGCAGACTCTTCGGACAGGGGCACAACACCGGGGAGCTGTTTTTT.

The chain carries TRBV5-6 and TRBJ1-2; no clear D. This CDR3 has 14 amino acids. V was pared by 0 bases and J by 3 bases, with 9 bases between. Germline lookup yields CDR1 SGHDT and CDR2 YYEEEE. This CDR3 reads CASSLVGVDYGYTF. CDR3 coding DNA: TGTGCCAGCAGCTTGGTTGGGGTGGACTATGGCTACACCTTC.

This clone has a handful of counts. The chain is built from TRBV6-1 and TRBJ1-2; D remains ambiguous. This CDR3 has 15 amino acids. Trimming took off 2 bases at V and 7 bases at J, with 17 bases between the two ends. Germline lookup yields CDR1 MNHNS and CDR2 SASEGT. The CDR3: CASSESSRQLTGYTF. CDR3 nucleotides: TGTGCCAGCAGTGAATCCTCGAGACAACTGACTGGCTACACCTTC.

The CDR3: CASSKGAPIHGYTF. The CDR3 DNA is TGTGCCAGTAGTAAGGGGGCGCCAATACATGGCTACACCTTC. This rearrangement joins TRBV19 to TRBJ1-2, with 7 bases fitting TRBD1. CDR3 length: 14 amino acids. Germline CDR1 reads LNHDA; CDR2 reads SQIVND (reference sequence). The V gene end was trimmed by 4 bases and the J gene end by 6 bases; junction bases not matched to a gene: 8.

This clone occurred once. The CDR3 here is CASSWIGQNTGELFF. CDR3 in DNA: TGTGCCAGCAGCTGGATTGGACAGAACACCGGGGAGCTGTTTTTT. The rearrangement links TRBV5-8 to TRBJ2-2, with D perhaps matching TRBD1 (5 bases). With 3 bases removed from V and 1 base from J, the gap between germline ends came to 10 bases. Germline CDR1 and CDR2: SGHTS and YDEGEE. The CDR3 runs to 15 residues.

The CDR3 bases are TGTGCCAGCAGTGATCCGGGACTAGCGGGGAAAAACAATGAGCAGTTCTTC. This gives the protein CASSDPGLAGKNNEQFF. This sequence joins TRBV6-1 and TRBJ2-1; TRBD2 matches at 13 bases. The CDR3 extends over 17 amino acids. The V gene's germline CDR1 is MNHNS and CDR2 SASEGT. The ends lost 3 bases at V and 5 bases at J; junction bases unmatched: 7.

There are a few counts of this clone. The chain couples TRBV2 to TRBJ1-2, with TRBD1 matching 9 bases. The V gene's germline CDR1 is SNHLY and CDR2 FYNNEI. V trimming: 4 bases; J trimming: 8 bases; junction bases outside the gene matches: 5. The CDR3 consists of 13 residues. The CDR3 region has the DNA TGTGCCAGCAGTGGGACAGGGGCGAGGGGCTACACCTTC. This sequence encodes CASSGTGARGYTF.

The rearrangement links TRBV27 to TRBJ2-7; D gene uncertain. Trimming pared 6 bases from V and 2 bases from J, leaving 14 bases between. The CDR3 consists of 14 residues. The germline CDR1 and CDR2 sequences are MNHEY and SMNVEV (reference sequence). CDR3 in amino acids: CASSLNQVAYEQYF. CDR3 DNA: TGTGCCAGCAGCCTCAACCAAGTAGCCTACGAGCAGTACTTC.

The chain joins TRBV28 to TRBJ2-3; 9 bases match TRBD2. Germline CDR1 and CDR2: MDHEN and SYDVKM. This CDR3 is 15 amino acids long. J was trimmed by 3 bases and V by 8 bases; bases with no gene match: 9. CDR3 region: CASGMPSGRTDTQYF. CDR3 coding DNA: TGTGCCAGCGGAATGCCCAGCGGGAGGACAGATACGCAGTATTTT.

The chain employs TRBV6-6 and TRBJ1-2; a weak D match, TRBD1 (5 bases). CDR3 length equals 13 residues. Trimming removed 6 bases at V and 6 bases at J, with 14 bases between. The V gene's germline CDR1 is MNHNY and CDR2 SVGAGI (reference sequence). In DNA, the CDR3 is TGTGCCAGCAGGAGGGGCAGGGCAGATGGCTACACCTTC. It translates to CASRRGRADGYTF.

The V gene is TRBV6-5, the J gene TRBJ1-6, with a possible D match to TRBD1 (5 bases). Germline loops: CDR1 MNHEY, CDR2 SVGAGI. Between the trimmed V and J ends, which lost 5 bases and 4 bases, there was a span of 9 bases. CDR3 length equals 14 residues. The CDR3 region is CASSRTSYNSPLHF. In DNA, the CDR3 is TGTGCCAGCAGTCGGACAAGTTATAATTCACCCCTCCACTTT.

This sequence joins TRBV2 and TRBJ2-4, with TRBD2 as a possible D gene (6 bases). Germline lookup yields CDR1 SNHLY and CDR2 FYNNEI. Trimming stripped 8 bases from V and 6 bases from J, with 17 bases between. CDR3 size: 14 residues. The CDR3 is CASLEGGVGNIQYF. For the CDR3, the DNA is TGTGCCAGCCTGGAAGGAGGGGTTGGAAACATTCAGTACTTC.

The CDR3 coding sequence is TGTGCCAGCAGCCCCGAGACCAGGGGTGGCGAGCAGTACTTC. Translating it yields CASSPETRGGEQYF. This chain connects TRBV11-2 to TRBJ2-7; TRBD1 might be the D (6 bases). Trimming removed 5 bases from V and 6 bases from J, with 17 bases in between. The V gene's germline CDR1 is SGHAT and CDR2 FQNNGV. The CDR3 has 14 residues.

As DNA, the CDR3 is TGCAGCGTACCACAACCACCGGGGACAGATACGCAGTATTTT. Its protein is CSVPQPPGTDTQYF. This chain links TRBV29-1 with TRBJ2-3, with a tentative D call TRBD2 (5 bases). V lost 6 bases and J lost 3, with 16 bases in between. The CDR3 contains 14 residues. Per the germline V gene, CDR1 is SQVTM and CDR2 is ANQGSEA.

Here the CDR3 DNA reads TGTGCCAGCAGCTTAGATGTTAGGTTTATCTCCTACGAGCAGTACTTC. Translation gives CASSLDVRFISYEQYF. The chain carries TRBV11-2 and TRBJ2-7; D not certain. V was pared by 0 bases and J by 0 bases, with 12 bases between. Germline V lookup: CDR1 SGHAT, CDR2 FQNNGV. The CDR3 consists of 16 residues.

The chain uses TRBV5-1 and TRBJ2-3; D is uncertain. The CDR3 has 13 amino acids. CDR1 and CDR2 from the germline V gene are SGHRS and YFSETQ. Trimming removed 0 bases from V and 4 bases from J, with 6 bases in between. CDR3 region: CASSLEGADTQYF. The CDR3 DNA follows: TGCGCCAGCAGCTTGGAAGGAGCAGATACGCAGTATTTT.